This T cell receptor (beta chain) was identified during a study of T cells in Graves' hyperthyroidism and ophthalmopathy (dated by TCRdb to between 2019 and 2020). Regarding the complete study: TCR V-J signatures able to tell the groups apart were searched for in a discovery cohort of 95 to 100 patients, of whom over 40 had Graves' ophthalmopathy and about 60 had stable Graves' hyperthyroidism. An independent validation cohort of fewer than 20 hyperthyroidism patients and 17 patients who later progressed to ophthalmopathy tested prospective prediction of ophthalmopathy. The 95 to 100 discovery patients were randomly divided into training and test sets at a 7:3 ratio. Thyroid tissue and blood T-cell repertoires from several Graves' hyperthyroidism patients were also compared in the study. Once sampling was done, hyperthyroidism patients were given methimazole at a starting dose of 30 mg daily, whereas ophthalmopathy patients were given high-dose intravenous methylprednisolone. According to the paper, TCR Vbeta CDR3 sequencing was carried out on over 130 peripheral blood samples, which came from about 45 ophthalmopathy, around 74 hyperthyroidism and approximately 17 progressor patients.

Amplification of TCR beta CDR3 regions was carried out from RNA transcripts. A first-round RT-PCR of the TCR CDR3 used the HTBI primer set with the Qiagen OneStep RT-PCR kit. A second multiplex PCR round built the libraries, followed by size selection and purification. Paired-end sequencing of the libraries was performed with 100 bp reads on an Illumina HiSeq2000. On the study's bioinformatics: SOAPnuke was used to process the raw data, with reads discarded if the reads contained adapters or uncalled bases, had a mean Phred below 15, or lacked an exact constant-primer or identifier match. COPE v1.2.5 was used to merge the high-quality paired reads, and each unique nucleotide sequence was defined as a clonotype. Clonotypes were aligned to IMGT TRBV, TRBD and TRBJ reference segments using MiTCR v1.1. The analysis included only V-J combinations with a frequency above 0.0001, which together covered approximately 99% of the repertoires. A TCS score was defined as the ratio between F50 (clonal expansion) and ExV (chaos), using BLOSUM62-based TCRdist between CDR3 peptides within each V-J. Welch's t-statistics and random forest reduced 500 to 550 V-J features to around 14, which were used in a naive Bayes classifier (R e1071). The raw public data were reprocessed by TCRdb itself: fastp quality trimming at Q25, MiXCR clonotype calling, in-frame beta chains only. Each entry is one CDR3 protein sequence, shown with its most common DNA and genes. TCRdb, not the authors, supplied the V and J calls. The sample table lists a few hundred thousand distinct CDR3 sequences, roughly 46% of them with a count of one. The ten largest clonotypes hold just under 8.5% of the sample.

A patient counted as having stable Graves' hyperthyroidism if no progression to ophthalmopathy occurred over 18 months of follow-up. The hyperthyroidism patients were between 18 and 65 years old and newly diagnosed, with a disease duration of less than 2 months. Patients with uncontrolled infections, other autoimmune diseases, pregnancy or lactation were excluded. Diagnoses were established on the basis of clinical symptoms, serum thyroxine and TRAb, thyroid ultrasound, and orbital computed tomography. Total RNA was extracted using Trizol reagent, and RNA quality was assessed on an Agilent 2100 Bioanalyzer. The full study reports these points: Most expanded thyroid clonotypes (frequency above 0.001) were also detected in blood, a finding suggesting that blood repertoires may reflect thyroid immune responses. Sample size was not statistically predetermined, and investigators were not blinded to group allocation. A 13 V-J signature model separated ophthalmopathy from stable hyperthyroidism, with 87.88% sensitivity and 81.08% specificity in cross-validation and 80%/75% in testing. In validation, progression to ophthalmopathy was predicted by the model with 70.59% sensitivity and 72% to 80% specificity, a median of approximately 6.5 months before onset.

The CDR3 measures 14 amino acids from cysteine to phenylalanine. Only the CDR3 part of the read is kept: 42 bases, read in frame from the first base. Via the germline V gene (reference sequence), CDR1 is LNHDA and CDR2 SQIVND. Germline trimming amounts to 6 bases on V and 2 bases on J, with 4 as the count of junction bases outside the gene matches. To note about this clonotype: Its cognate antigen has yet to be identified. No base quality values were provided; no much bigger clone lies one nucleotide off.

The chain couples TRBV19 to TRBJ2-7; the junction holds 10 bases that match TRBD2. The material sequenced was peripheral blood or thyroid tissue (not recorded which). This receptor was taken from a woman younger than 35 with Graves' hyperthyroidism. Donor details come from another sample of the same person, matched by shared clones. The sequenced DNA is TGTGCCAGTAGCGAGCGGGAGGGCCCCTACGAGCAGTACTTC. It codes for CASSEREGPYEQYF.